This TCR beta chain derives from a study of T cell repertoires in ileal Crohn's disease. This clone was seen a few times. Germline values: CDR1 MNHEY, CDR2 SMNVEV (reference sequence). The CDR3 length is 14 residues. J lost 9 bases, V lost 2 bases, and 8 bases had no gene match. The repertoire was sequenced with immunoSEQ multiplex PCR; TCRdb's copy has only in-frame clones and lacks some. In the table there are about 17,000 clones, approximately 60% of which are singletons. This clonotype was sampled from an adult with Crohn's disease. The sequencing input was ileal tissue. The J gene is TRBJ2-5, the V gene TRBV27; TRBD2 matches at 8 bases. In nucleotides, the CDR3 is TGTGCCAGCAGTTTAGGGCGGCCGGGAGGGGCCCAGTACTTC. It translates to CASSLGRPGGAQYF.